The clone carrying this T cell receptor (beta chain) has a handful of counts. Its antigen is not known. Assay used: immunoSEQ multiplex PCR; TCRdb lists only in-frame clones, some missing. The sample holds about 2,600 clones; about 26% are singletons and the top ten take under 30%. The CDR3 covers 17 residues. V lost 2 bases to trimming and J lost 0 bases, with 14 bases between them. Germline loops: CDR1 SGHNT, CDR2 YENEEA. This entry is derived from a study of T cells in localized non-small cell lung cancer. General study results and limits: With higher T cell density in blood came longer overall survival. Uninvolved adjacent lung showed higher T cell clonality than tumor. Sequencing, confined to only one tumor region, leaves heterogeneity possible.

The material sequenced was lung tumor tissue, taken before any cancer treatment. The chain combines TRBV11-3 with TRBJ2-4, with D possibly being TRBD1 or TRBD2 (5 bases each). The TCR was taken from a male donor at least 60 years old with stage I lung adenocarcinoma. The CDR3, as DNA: TGTGCCAGCAGCTTATATTTCGAGGGGTTAGCCAAAAACATTCAGTACTTC. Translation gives CASSLYFEGLAKNIQYF.